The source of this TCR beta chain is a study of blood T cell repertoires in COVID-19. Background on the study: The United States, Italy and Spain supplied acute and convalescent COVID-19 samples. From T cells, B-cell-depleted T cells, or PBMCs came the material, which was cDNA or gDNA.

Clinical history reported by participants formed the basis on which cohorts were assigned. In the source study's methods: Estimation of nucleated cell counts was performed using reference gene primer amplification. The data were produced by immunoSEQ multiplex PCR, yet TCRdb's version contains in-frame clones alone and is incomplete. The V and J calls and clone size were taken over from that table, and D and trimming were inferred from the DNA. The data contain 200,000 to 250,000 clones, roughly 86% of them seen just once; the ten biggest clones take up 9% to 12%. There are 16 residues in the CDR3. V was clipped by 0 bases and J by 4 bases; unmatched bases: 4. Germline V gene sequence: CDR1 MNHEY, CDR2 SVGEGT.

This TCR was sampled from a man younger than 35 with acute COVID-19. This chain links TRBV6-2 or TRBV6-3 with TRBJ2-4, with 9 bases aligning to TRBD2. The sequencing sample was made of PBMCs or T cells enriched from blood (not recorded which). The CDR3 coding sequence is TGTGCCAGCAGTTACTCGACTAGCGGAACTAAAAACATTCAGTACTTC. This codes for CASSYSTSGTKNIQYF.